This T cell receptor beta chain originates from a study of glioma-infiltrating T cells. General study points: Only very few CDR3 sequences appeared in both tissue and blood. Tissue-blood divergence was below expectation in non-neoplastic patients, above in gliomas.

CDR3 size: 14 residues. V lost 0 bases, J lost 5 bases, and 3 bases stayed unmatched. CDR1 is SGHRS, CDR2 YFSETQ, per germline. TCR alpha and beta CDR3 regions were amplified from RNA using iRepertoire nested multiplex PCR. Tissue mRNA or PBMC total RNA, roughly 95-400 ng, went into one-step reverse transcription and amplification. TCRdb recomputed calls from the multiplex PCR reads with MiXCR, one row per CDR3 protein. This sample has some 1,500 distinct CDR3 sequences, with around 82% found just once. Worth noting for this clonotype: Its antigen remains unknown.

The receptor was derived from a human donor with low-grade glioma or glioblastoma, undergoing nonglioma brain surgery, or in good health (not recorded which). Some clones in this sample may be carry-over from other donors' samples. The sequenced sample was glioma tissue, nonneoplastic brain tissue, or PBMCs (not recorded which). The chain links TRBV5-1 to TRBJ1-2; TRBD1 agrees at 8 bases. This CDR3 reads CASSLGGQDYGYTF. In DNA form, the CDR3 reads TGCGCCAGCAGCTTGGGGGGACAGGATTATGGCTACACCTTC. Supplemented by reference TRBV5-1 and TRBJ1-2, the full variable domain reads KAGVTQTPRYLIKTRGQQVTLSCSPISGHRSVSWYQQTPGQGLQFLFEYFSETQRNKGNFPGRFSGRQFSNSRSEMNVSTLELGDSALYLCASSLGGQDYGYTFGSGTRLTVV.